These T cell receptor beta chains were read from a single sample in a study of cytomegalovirus exposure and HLA in healthy donors. Profiled with immunoSEQ multiplex PCR; TCRdb holds only in-frame clones, not every one. The sample lists around 120,000 clones; approximately 75% were seen once. Sequenced input: PBMCs. The receptors originated from a woman between 35 and 50 years old in good health and CMV-seropositive. Both conserved end residues are part of each CDR3. A D gene is named only where the DNA matches it firmly. Clone size is given for some rows only: seen once, a few or many times, or a class if the clone is expanded.

size,D,V,J,DNA,CDR3
-,TRBD2,TRBV20-1,TRBJ2-7,TGCAGTGCCGCGGGGGAGGTCGAGCAGTACTTC,CSAAGEVEQYF
once,TRBD1,TRBV5-4,TRBJ1-1,TGTGCCAGCAGCTGGACAGGGGGAATGAACACTGAAGCTTTCTTT,CASSWTGGMNTEAFF
-,TRBD1,TRBV27,TRBJ1-2,TGTGCCAGCACCAAAACGCTACGGACAGGGAAATTCGGCTACACCTTC,CASTKTLRTGKFGYTF
-,TRBD1,TRBV2,TRBJ2-6,TGTGCCAGCAGCGGACAGGGGGCTGGGGCCAACGTCCTGACTTTC,CASSGQGAGANVLTF
-,TRBD1,TRBV14,TRBJ1-1,TGTGCCAGCACCCAATGGGACAGGGAGTACACTGAAGCTTTCTTT,CASTQWDREYTEAFF
-,-,TRBV7-8,TRBJ2-5,TGTGCCAGCAGCCCGATGGTACGGACAAGATTACAAGAGACCCAGTACTTC,CASSPMVRTRLQETQYF
-,-,TRBV7-6,TRBJ2-2,TGTGCCAGCAGCCCCCTGGCTGGGAACACCGGGGAGCTGTTTTTT,CASSPLAGNTGELFF
-,-,TRBV25-1,TRBJ1-1,TGTGCCAGCAGTGCGGGACACTGGAACACTGAAGCTTTCTTT,CASSAGHWNTEAFF
-,TRBD1,TRBV7-2,TRBJ1-2,TGTGCCAGCAGCGGGGGGACAGGGGCCGGGGAAGGCTACACCTTC,CASSGGTGAGEGYTF
-,TRBD2,TRBV11-1,TRBJ2-1,TGTGCCAGCAGTCCCGGCGGGAGCTCCTACAATGAGCAGTTCTTC,CASSPGGSSYNEQFF
-,-,TRBV7-9,TRBJ2-5,TGTGCCAGCAGCCCCTTGGCGGCAGGGGAGGAGACCCAGTACTTC,CASSPLAAGEETQYF
few,-,TRBV2,TRBJ1-1,TGTGCCAGCAGTGCTGAGGGCGGGATAAACACTGAAGCTTTCTTT,CASSAEGGINTEAFF
-,-,TRBV5-4,TRBJ1-2,TGTGCCAGCAGCATCTCTACAGGGCTTGTCTATGGCTACACCTTC,CASSISTGLVYGYTF
once,TRBD1,TRBV7-2,TRBJ1-5,TGTGCCAGCAGCTTATTCGTGGGGACAGAACGTTATCAGCCCCAGCATTTT,CASSLFVGTERYQPQHF
few,-,TRBV7-2,TRBJ1-1,TGTGCCAGCAGCTTAGTAGGGGCGAACACTGAAGCTTTCTTT,CASSLVGANTEAFF
once,TRBD2,TRBV28,TRBJ2-1,TGTGCCAGCAGGTCTAGCGGGGCCTCCTACAATGAGCAGTTCTTC,CASRSSGASYNEQFF
-,TRBD1,TRBV2,TRBJ2-1,TGTGCCAGCAGGGGGACAGCCTACAATGAGCAGTTCTTC,CASRGTAYNEQFF
-,-,TRBV15,TRBJ1-4,TGTGCCACCAGCAGAGAGAGAGGGGGTGCAACTAATGAAAAACTGTTTTTT,CATSRERGGATNEKLFF
-,TRBD2,TRBV7-2,TRBJ2-7,TGTGCCAGCAGCTTAGGGACTAGCCCGGCCGAGCAGTACTTC,CASSLGTSPAEQYF
-,TRBD1,TRBV7-2,TRBJ2-7,TGTGCCAGCAGCATAGACGGATCGGACAGGGTCTACGAGCAGTACTTC,CASSIDGSDRVYEQYF
few,-,TRBV9,TRBJ1-1,TGTGCCAGCAGCGTAGGGGGGGATGTGGCTTTCTTT,CASSVGGDVAFF
-,TRBD1,TRBV11-1,TRBJ2-5,TGTGCCAGCAGCCAAGGGGACAGGGCCCAAGAGACCCAGTACTTC,CASSQGDRAQETQYF
-,-,TRBV28,TRBJ1-3,TGTGCCAGCAGCCTAGGGGGCTCTGGAAACACCATATATTTT,CASSLGGSGNTIYF
-,TRBD1,TRBV5-6,TRBJ2-7,TGTGCCAGCAGTTTCCCCGGACAGGGACTCCCCCTCGAGCAGTACTTC,CASSFPGQGLPLEQYF
-,-,TRBV19,TRBJ2-3,TGTGCCAGTAGTGCAAGACAGGTCTCTAGCACAGATACGCAGTATTTT,CASSARQVSSTDTQYF
-,-,TRBV7-9,TRBJ1-2,TGTGCCAGCAGCTTAATCCGGGGTCCTAACTATGGCTACACCTTC,CASSLIRGPNYGYTF
few,TRBD2,TRBV7-7,TRBJ2-1,TGTGCTAGCAGTCCGGGACTAGCGGGGTTAAGCTCCTACAATGAGCAGTTCTTC,CASSPGLAGLSSYNEQFF
-,TRBD2,TRBV4-2,TRBJ2-1,TGTGCCAGCAGGGGGTCGGGACTAGACTACAATGAGCAGTTCTTC,CASRGSGLDYNEQFF
-,TRBD1,TRBV25-1,TRBJ2-3,TGTGCCAGCAGCGTCCAGGGGGCAGACACGCAGTATTTT,CASSVQGADTQYF
once,-,TRBV6-5,TRBJ2-6,TGTGCCAGCAAGAGGGCGTATGGGGCCAACGTCCTGACTTTC,CASKRAYGANVLTF
once,-,TRBV7-9,TRBJ1-5,TGTGCCAGCAGCCTCGCCGGTGGGGGGTTTCAGCCCCAGCATTTT,CASSLAGGGFQPQHF
few,-,TRBV5-1,TRBJ1-2,TGCGCCAGCAGCTTGATTGGGCTTGATGGCTACACCTTC,CASSLIGLDGYTF
-,TRBD1,TRBV11-2,TRBJ2-2,TGTGCCAGCAGCCCAACAGGGGGCAGGGCCGGGGAGCTGTTTTTT,CASSPTGGRAGELFF
-,TRBD1,TRBV6-1,TRBJ2-3,TGTGCCAGCAGACCTCAGGGGGCAGGAACAGATACGCAGTATTTT,CASRPQGAGTDTQYF
once,TRBD2,TRBV30,TRBJ2-1,TGTGCCTGGAATTCCGGGAGGGGGGGTTTTTCCTACAATGAGCAGTTCTTC,CAWNSGRGGFSYNEQFF
few,-,TRBV18,TRBJ2-1,TGTGCCAGCTCACCACCTGGGGGGATAGGTCAGTTCTTC,CASSPPGGIGQFF
-,-,TRBV28,TRBJ1-2,TGTGCCAGCAGTTTGGGGCAGCCACTCCGTGGCTACACCTTC,CASSLGQPLRGYTF
few,-,TRBV10-2,TRBJ1-1,TGCGCCAGCAGTGAGTCCCGGGGGTCGAACACTGAAGCTTTCTTT,CASSESRGSNTEAFF
once,-,TRBV10-3,TRBJ2-7,TGTGCCATCAGTGAAAACCGGGACACGGGGGAGCAGTACTTC,CAISENRDTGEQYF
-,TRBD1,TRBV7-8,TRBJ1-4,TGTGCCAGCAGCTTAGGAGGGGGCAGCTTTAATGAAAAACTGTTTTTT,CASSLGGGSFNEKLFF
-,TRBD1,TRBV30,TRBJ1-5,TGTGCCTGGGGGACAGGGAGGGATCAGCCCCAGCATTTT,CAWGTGRDQPQHF
few,TRBD2,TRBV9,TRBJ2-5,TGTGCCAGCAGCGTAGGGTCTAGCGGGTGGGAGACCCAGTACTTC,CASSVGSSGWETQYF
-,-,TRBV7-6,TRBJ2-2,TGTGCCAGCAGCTTAGGAACGGGACATTACACCGGGGAGCTGTTTTTT,CASSLGTGHYTGELFF
-,TRBD2,TRBV4-2,TRBJ2-5,TGTGCCAGCAGCCAAGTCGGGCGGGAGCATGGGAAGACCCAGTACTTC,CASSQVGREHGKTQYF
-,TRBD1,TRBV28,TRBJ1-4,TGTGCCAGCAGTGCCGGGACAGGGCTTGAAAAACTGTTTTTT,CASSAGTGLEKLFF
-,TRBD1,TRBV19,TRBJ2-7,TGTGCCAGTAGTATCGGGACAGAGGGCGAGCAGTACTTC,CASSIGTEGEQYF
few,-,TRBV10-1,TRBJ2-5,TGCGCCAGCAGTGAGAGGGGGAAGCAAGAGACCCAGTACTTC,CASSERGKQETQYF
-,TRBD2,TRBV29-1,TRBJ2-3,TGCAGCGTTGATGGGCTAGCGGGGAACCCTGATACGCAGTATTTT,CSVDGLAGNPDTQYF
-,TRBD1,TRBV19,TRBJ1-2,TGTGCCAGTAGGGCCGGGACAGATTATGGCTACACCTTC,CASRAGTDYGYTF
-,-,TRBV28,TRBJ2-2,TGTGCCAGCAGTCCTATCAGGGTAACCGGGGAGCTGTTTTTT,CASSPIRVTGELFF
-,TRBD2,TRBV5-1,TRBJ2-1,TGCGCCAGCAGCGTGGGGGACTACAGCTCCTACAATGAGCAGTTCTTC,CASSVGDYSSYNEQFF
-,TRBD2,TRBV5-1,TRBJ2-3,TGCGCCAGCAGCCCGGGACTAGCGGGGGGAAGCACAGATACGCAGTATTTT,CASSPGLAGGSTDTQYF
-,TRBD1,TRBV23-1,TRBJ2-7,TGCGCCATCCTGGACCCCCCCGGTCCGGACAGGAGTTGCTACGAGCAGTACTTC,CAILDPPGPDRSCYEQYF
-,TRBD1,TRBV9,TRBJ1-4,TGTGCCAGCAGCGTAGGGAGAGGAGGGGGCGATGAAAAACTGTTTTTT,CASSVGRGGGDEKLFF
-,TRBD2,TRBV5-1,TRBJ2-2,TGCGCCAGCATAGCGGGGGGGAACACCGGGGAGCTGTTTTTT,CASIAGGNTGELFF